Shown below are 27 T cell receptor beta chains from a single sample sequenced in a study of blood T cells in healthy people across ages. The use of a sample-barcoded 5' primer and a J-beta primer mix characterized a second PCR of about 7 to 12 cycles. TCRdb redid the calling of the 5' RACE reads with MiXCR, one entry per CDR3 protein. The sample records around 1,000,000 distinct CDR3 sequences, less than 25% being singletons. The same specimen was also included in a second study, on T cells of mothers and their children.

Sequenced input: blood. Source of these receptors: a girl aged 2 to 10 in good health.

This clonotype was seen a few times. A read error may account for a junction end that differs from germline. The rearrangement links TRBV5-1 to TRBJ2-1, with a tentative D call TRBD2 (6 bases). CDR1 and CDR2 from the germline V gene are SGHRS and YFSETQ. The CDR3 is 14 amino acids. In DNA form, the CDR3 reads TGCGCCAGCAGCTCGGAGGGCTCCTACGATGAGCAGTTCTTC. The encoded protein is CASSSEGSYDEQFF.

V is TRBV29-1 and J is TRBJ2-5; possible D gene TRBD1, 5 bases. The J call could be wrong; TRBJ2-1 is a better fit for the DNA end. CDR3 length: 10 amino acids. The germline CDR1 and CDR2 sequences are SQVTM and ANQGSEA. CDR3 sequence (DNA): TGCAGCGACAGGAAAAATGAGCAGTTCTTC. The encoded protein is CSDRKNEQFF.

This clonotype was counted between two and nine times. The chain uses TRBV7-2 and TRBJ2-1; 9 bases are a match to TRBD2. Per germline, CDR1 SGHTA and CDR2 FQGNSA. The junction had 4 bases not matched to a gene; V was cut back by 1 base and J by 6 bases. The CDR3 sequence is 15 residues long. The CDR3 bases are TGTGCCAGCAGCTTAGGCGGGAGGGGTAGCAATGAGCAGTTCTTC. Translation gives CASSLGGRGSNEQFF.

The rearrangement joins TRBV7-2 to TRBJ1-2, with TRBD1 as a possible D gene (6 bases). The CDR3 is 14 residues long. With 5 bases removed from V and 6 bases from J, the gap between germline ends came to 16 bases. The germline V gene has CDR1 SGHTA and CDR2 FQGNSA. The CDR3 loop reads CASSPDRPWDGYTF. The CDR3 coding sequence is TGTGCCAGCAGCCCTGACAGGCCCTGGGATGGCTACACCTTC. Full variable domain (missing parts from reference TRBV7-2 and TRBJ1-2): GAGVSQSPSNKVTEKGKDVELRCDPISGHTALYWYRQSLGQGLEFLIYFQGNSAPDKSGLPSDRFSAERTGGSVSTLTIQRTQQEDSAVYLCASSPDRPWDGYTFGSGTRLTVV.

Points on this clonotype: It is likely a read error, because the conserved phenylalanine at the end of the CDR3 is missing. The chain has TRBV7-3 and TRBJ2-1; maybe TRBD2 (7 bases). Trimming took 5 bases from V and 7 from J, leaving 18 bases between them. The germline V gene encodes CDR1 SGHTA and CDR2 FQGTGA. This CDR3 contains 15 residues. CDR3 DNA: TGTGCCAGCAGCCTGACACAGGGAGGGGAGAATGAGCAGTTCACC. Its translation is CASSLTQGGENEQFT.

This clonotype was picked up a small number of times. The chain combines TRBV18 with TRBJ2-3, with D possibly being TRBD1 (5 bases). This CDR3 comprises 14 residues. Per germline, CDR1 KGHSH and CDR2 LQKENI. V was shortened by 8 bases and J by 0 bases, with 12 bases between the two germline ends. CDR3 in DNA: TGTGCCAGCACCAGGGCCGCTAGCACAGATACGCAGTATTTT. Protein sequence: CASTRAASTDTQYF.

In nucleotides, the CDR3 is TGTGCCAGCAGCCCGACGCACAGACCCGTTCGGGGCGAAAAACTGTTTTTT. Amino acid sequence: CASSPTHRPVRGEKLFF. The chain employs TRBV7-2 and TRBJ1-4; maybe TRBD1 (5 bases). Germline V gene data show CDR1 as SGHTA and CDR2 as FQGNSA. The CDR3 consists of 17 residues. V lost 5 bases and J 8 bases, leaving 24 bases between the germline ends.

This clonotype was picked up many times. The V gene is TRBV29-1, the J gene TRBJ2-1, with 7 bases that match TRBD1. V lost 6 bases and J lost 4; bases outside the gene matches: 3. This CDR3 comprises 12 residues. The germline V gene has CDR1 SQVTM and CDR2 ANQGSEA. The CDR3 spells CSVGQSYNEQFF. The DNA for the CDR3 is TGCAGCGTGGGACAGAGTTACAATGAGCAGTTCTTC.

CDR3: CASSSSGQGGGYEQYF. Here the CDR3 DNA reads TGTGCCAGCAGTTCTTCCGGACAGGGCGGCGGTTACGAGCAGTACTTC. V is TRBV6-6 and J is TRBJ2-1, with 8 bases aligning to TRBD1. The assigned J gene may be wrong: the sequence end matches TRBJ2-7 better. This CDR3 has 16 amino acids. CDR1 MNHNY and CDR2 SVGAGI come from the germline V gene (reference sequence).

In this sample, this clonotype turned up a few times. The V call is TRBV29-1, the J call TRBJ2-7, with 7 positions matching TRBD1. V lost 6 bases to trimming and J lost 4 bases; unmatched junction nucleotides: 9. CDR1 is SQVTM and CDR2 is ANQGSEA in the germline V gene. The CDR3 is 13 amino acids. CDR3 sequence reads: CSVPRQGSYEQYF. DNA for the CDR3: TGCAGCGTCCCCCGACAGGGATCATACGAGCAGTACTTC.

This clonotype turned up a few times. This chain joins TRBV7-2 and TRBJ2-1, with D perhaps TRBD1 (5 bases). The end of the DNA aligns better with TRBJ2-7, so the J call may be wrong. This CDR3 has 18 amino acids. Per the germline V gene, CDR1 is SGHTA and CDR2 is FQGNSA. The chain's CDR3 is CASSLVGVDKVGSYEQYF. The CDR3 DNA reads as TGTGCCAGCAGCCTAGTTGGGGTGGACAAGGTTGGCTCCTACGAGCAGTACTTC.

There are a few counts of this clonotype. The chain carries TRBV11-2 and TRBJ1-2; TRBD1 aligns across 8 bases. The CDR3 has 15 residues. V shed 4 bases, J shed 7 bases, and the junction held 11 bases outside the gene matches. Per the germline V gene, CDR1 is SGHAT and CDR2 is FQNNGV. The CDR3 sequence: CASSSPDRAKGGYTF. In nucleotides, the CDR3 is TGTGCCAGCAGCTCCCCGGACAGGGCCAAGGGTGGCTACACCTTC.

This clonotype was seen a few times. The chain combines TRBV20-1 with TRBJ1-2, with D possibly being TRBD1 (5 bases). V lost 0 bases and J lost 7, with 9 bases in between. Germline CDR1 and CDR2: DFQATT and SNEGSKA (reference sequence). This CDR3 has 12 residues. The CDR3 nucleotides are TGCAGTGCTAGAGATCCCGGGGGTGGCTACACCTTC. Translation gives CSARDPGGGYTF.

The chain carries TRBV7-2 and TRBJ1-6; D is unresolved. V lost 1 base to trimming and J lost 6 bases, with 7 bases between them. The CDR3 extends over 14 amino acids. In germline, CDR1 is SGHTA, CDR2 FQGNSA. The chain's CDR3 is CASSLESGNSPLHF. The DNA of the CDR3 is TGTGCCAGCAGCTTAGAGTCGGGTAATTCACCCCTCCACTTT.

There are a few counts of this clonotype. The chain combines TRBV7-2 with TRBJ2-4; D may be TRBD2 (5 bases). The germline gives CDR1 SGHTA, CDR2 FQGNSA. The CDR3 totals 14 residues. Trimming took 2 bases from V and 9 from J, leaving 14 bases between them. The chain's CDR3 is CASSLSEGSGIQYF. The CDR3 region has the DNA TGTGCCAGCAGCTTATCCGAGGGATCGGGCATTCAGTACTTC. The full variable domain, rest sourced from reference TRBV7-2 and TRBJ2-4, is GAGVSQSPSNKVTEKGKDVELRCDPISGHTALYWYRQSLGQGLEFLIYFQGNSAPDKSGLPSDRFSAERTGGSVSTLTIQRTQQEDSAVYLCASSLSEGSGIQYFGAGTRLSVL.

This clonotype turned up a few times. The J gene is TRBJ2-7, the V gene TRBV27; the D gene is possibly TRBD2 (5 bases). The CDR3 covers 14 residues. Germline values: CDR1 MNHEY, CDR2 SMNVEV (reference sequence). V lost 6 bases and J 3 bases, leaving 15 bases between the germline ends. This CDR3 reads CASRGVSMGYEQYF. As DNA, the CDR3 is TGTGCCAGCAGGGGAGTAAGTATGGGCTACGAGCAGTACTTC.

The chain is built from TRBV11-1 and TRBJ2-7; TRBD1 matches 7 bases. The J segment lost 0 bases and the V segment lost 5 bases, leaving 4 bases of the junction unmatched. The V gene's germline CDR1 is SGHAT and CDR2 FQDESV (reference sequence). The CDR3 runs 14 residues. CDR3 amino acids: CASSVRGYSYEQYF. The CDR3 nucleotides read TGTGCCAGCAGCGTCAGGGGGTACTCCTACGAGCAGTACTTC. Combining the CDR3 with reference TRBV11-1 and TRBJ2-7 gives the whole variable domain EAEVAQSPRYKITEKSQAVAFWCDPISGHATLYWYRQILGQGPELLVQFQDESVVDDSQLPKDRFSAERLKGVDSTLKIQPAELGDSAMYLCASSVRGYSYEQYFGPGTRLTVT.

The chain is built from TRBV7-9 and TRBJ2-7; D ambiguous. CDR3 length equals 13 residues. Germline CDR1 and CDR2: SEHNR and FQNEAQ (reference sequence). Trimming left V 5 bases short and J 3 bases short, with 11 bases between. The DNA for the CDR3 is TGTGCCAGCAGCCATAGGATGTTCTACGAGCAGTACTTC. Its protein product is CASSHRMFYEQYF.

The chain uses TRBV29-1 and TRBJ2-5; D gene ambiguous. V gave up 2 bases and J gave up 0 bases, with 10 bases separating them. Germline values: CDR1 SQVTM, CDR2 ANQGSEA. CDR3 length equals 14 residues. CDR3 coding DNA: TGCAGCGTTGAATCAGAAATATACCAAGAGACCCAGTACTTC. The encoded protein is CSVESEIYQETQYF. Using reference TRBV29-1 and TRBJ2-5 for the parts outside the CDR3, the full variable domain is SAVISQKPSRDICQRGTSLTIQCQVDSQVTMMFWYRQQPGQSLTLIATANQGSEATYESGFVIDKFPISRPNLTFSTLTVSNMSPEDSSIYLCSVESEIYQETQYFGPGTRLLVL.

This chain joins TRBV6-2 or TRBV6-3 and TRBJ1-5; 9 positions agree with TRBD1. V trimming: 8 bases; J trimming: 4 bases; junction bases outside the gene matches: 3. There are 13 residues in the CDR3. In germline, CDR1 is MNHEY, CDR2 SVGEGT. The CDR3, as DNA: TGTGCCAGCCGGACAGGGGATAATCAGCCCCAGCATTTT. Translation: CASRTGDNQPQHF.

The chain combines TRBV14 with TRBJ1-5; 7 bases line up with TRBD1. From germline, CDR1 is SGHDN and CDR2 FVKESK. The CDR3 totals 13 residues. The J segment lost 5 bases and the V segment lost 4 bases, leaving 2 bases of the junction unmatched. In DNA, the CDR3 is TGTGCCAGCAGCCCGGGACAGTATCAGCCCCAGCATTTT. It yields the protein CASSPGQYQPQHF.

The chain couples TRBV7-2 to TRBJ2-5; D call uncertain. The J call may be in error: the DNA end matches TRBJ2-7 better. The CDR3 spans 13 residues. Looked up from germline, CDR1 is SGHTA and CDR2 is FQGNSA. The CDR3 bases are TGTGCCAGCAGCCCCTACCCCTCCTACGAGCAGTACTTC. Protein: CASSPYPSYEQYF.

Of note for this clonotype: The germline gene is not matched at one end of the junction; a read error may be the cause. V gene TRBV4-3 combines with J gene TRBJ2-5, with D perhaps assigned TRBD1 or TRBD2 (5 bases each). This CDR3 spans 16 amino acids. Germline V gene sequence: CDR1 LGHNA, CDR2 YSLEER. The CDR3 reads CASSQGGATAQEAQYF. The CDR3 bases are TGCGCCAGCAGCCAAGGAGGGGCCACAGCCCAAGAGGCCCAGTACTTC.

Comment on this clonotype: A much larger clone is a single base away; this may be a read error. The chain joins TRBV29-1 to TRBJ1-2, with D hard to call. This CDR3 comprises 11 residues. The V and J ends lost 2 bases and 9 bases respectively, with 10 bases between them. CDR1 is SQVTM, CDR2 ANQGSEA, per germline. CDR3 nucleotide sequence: TGCAGCGTTGAACGGGGTGGCAGCTACACCTTC. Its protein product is CSVERGGSYTF.

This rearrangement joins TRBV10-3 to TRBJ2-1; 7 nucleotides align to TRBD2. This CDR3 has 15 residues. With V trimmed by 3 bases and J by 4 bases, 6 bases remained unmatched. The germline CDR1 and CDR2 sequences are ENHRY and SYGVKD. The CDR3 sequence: CAISEGSGMYNEQFF. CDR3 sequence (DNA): TGTGCCATCAGTGAAGGAAGCGGGATGTACAATGAGCAGTTCTTC.

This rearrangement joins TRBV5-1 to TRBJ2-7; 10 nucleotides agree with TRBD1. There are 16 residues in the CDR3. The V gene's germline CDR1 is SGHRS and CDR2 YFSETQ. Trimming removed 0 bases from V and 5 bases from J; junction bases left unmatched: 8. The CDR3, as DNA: TGCGCCAGCAGCTTGGAGTTCTCGGACAGGGGGAACGAGCAGTACTTC. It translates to CASSLEFSDRGNEQYF.

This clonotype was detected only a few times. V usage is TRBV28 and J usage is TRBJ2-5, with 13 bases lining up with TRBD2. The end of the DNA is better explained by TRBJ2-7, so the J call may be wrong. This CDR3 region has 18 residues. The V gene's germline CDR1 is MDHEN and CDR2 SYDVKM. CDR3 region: CASSLTSGRSSFLYEQYF. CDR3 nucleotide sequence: TGTGCCAGCAGTCTGACTAGCGGGAGGTCCTCCTTCCTTTACGAGCAGTACTTC.